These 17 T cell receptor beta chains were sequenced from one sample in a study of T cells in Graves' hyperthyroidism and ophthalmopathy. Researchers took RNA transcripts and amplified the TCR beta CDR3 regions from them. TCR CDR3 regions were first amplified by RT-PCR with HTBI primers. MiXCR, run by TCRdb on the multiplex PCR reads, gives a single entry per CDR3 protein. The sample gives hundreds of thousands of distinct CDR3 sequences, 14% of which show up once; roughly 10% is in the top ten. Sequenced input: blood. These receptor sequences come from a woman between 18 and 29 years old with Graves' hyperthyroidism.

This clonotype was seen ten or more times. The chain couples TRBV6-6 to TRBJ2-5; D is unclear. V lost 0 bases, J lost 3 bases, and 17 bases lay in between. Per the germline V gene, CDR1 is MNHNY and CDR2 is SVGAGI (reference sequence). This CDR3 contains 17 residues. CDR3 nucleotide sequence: TGTGCCAGCAGTTACTCGATAGAACTCGCACCCGAAGAGACCCAGTACTTC. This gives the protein CASSYSIELAPEETQYF.

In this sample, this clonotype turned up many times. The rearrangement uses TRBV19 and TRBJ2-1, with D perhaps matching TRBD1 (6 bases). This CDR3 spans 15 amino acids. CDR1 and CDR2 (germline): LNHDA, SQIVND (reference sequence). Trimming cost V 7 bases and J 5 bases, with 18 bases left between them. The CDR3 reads CASTPRTGQNNEQFF. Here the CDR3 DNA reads TGTGCCAGTACCCCCCGGACCGGACAGAACAATGAGCAGTTCTTC. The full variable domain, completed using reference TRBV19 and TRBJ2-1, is DGGITQSPKYLFRKEGQNVTLSCEQNLNHDAMYWYRQDPGQGLRLIYYSQIVNDFQKGDIAEGYSVSREKKESFPLTVTSAQKNPTAFYLCASTPRTGQNNEQFFGPGTRLTVL.

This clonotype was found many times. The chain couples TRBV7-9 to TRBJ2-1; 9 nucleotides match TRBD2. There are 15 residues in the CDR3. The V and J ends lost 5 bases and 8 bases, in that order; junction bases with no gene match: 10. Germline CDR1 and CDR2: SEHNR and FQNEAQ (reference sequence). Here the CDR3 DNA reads TGTGCCAGCAGCCCAGAGGCGGGAGGGGGTTATGAGCAGTTCTTC. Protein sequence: CASSPEAGGGYEQFF.

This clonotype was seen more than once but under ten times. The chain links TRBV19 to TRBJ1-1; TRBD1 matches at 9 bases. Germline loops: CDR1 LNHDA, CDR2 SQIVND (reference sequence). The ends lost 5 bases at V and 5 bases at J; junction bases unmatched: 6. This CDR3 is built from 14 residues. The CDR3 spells CASSSGTGYTEAFF. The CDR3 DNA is TGTGCCAGTAGTTCGGGGACAGGGTATACTGAAGCTTTCTTT. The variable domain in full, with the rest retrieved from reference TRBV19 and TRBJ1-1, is DGGITQSPKYLFRKEGQNVTLSCEQNLNHDAMYWYRQDPGQGLRLIYYSQIVNDFQKGDIAEGYSVSREKKESFPLTVTSAQKNPTAFYLCASSSGTGYTEAFFGQGTRLTVV.

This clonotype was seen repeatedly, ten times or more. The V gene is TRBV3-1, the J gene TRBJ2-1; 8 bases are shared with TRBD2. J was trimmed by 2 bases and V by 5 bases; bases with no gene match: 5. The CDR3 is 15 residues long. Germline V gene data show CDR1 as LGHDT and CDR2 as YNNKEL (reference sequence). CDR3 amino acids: CASSVTSGAYNEQFF. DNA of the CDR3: TGTGCCAGCAGCGTAACTAGCGGAGCCTACAATGAGCAGTTCTTC.

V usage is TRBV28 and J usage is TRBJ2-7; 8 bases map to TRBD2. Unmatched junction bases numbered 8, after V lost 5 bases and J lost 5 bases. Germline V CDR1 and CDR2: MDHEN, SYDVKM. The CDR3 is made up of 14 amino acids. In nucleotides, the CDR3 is TGTGCCAGCAGTCCGCAGCGGGAGTTCCACGAGCAGTACTTC. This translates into CASSPQREFHEQYF.

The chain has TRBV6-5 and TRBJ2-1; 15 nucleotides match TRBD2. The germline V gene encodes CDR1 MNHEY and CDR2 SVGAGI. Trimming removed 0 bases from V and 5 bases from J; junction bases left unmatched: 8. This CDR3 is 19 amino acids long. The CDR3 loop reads CASSYSGLAGGRGNNEQFF. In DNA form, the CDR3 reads TGTGCCAGCAGTTACTCGGGACTAGCGGGAGGAAGGGGAAACAATGAGCAGTTCTTC.

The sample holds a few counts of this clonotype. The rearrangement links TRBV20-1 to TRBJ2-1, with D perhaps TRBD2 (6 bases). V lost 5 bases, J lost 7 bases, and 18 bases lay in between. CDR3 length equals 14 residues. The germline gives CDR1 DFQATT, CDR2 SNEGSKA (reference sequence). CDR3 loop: CSAGEAGLSNEQFF. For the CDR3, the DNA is TGCAGTGCTGGGGAGGCGGGACTTTCTAATGAGCAGTTCTTC.

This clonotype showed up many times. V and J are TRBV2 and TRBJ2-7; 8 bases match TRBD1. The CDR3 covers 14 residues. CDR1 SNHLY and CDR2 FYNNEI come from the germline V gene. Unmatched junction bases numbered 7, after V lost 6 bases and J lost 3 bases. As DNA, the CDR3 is TGTGCCAGCAGCGCGACAGGGGTTGTCTACGAGCAGTACTTC. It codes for CASSATGVVYEQYF.

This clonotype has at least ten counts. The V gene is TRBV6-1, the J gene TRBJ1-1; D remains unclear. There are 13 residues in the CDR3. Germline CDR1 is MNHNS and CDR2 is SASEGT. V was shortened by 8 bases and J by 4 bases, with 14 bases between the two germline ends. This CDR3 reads CASLRGPSTEAFF. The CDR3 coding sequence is TGTGCCAGCCTCCGGGGTCCGAGCACTGAAGCTTTCTTT.

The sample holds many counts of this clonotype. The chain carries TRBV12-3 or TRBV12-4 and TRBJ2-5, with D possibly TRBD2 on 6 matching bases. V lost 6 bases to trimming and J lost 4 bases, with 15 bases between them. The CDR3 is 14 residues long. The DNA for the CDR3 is TGTGCCAGCAGGATCTCCGGGAGCAGAGAGACCCAGTACTTC. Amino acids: CASRISGSRETQYF.

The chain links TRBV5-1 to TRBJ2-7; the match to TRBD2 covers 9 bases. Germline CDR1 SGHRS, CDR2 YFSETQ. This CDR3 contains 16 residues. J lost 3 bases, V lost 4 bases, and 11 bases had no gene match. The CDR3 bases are TGCGCCAGCAGCCCCCAGGGTAGCGGGAGTTTCTACGAGCAGTACTTC. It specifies CASSPQGSGSFYEQYF. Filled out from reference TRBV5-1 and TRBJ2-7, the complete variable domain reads KAGVTQTPRYLIKTRGQQVTLSCSPISGHRSVSWYQQTPGQGLQFLFEYFSETQRNKGNFPGRFSGRQFSNSRSEMNVSTLELGDSALYLCASSPQGSGSFYEQYFGPGTRLTVT.

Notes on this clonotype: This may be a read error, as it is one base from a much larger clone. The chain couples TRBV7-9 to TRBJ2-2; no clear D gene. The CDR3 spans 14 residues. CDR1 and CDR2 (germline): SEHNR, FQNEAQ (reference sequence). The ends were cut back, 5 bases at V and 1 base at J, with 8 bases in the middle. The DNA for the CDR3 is TGTGCCAGCAGCCCCTGGAAGAACACCGGGGAGCTGTTTTTT. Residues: CASSPWKNTGELFF.

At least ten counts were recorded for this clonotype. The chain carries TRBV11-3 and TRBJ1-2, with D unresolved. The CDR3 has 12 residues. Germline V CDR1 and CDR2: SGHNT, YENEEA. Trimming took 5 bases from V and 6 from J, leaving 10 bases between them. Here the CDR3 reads CASSPSGDGYTF. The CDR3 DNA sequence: TGTGCCAGCAGCCCTAGTGGGGATGGCTACACCTTC. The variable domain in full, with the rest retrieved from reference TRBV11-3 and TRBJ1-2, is EAGVVQSPRYKIIEKKQPVAFWCNPISGHNTLYWYLQNLGQGPELLIRYENEEAVDDSQLPKDRFSAERLKGVDSTLKIQPAELGDSAVYLCASSPSGDGYTFGSGTRLTVV.

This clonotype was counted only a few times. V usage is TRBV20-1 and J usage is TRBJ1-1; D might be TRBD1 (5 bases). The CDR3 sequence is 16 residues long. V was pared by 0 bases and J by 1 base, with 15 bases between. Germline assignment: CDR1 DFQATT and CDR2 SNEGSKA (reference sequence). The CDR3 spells CSARDSDMGGNTEAFF. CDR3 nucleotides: TGCAGTGCTAGAGACTCTGACATGGGGGGGAACACTGAAGCTTTCTTT.

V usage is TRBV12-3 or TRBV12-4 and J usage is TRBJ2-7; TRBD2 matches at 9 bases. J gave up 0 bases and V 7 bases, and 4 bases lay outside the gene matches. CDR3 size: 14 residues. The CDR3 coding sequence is TGTGCCAGCACCCGAGCGGGAGGCTCCTACGAGCAGTACTTC. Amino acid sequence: CASTRAGGSYEQYF.

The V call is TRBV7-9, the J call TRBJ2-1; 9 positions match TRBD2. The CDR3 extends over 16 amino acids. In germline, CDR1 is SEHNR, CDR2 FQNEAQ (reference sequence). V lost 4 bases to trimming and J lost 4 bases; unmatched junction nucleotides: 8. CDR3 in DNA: TGTGCCAGCAGCTCCCTGGCGGGAGGGTTGTACAATGAGCAGTTCTTC. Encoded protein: CASSSLAGGLYNEQFF.